These 5 T cell receptor beta chains were sequenced from one sample in a study of T cell responses to AZD1222 COVID-19 vaccine. Measured with immunoSEQ multiplex PCR; TCRdb has only the in-frame clones, and not every one. The sample has about 150,000 clones, roughly 90% seen once. The sequencing used peripheral blood, collected 28 days after the second AZD1222 dose. The receptor set was obtained from an adult who received the AZD1222 COVID-19 vaccine.

The rearrangement links TRBV28 to TRBJ1-5; 7 bases fit TRBD1. The germline gives CDR1 MDHEN, CDR2 SYDVKM. Germline trimming cut 3 bases from V and 5 bases from J; bases unmatched to any gene: 13. The CDR3 runs 17 residues. Here the CDR3 reads CASSFPFLDREYQPQHF. In DNA form, the CDR3 reads TGTGCCAGCAGTTTCCCTTTCCTAGACAGGGAGTATCAGCCCCAGCATTTT.

The chain employs TRBV2 and TRBJ1-6; 7 nucleotides match TRBD1. After removal of 6 bases from V and 5 bases from J, the junction contained 10 bases not matched to a gene. There are 16 residues in the CDR3. Germline CDR1 and CDR2: SNHLY and FYNNEI. The CDR3 reads CASSQGGGRNNSPLHF. DNA of the CDR3: TGTGCCAGCAGCCAGGGGGGGGGCAGGAATAATTCACCCCTCCACTTT.

The chain joins TRBV5-1 to TRBJ2-5; D remains ambiguous. CDR3 length: 13 amino acids. Germline lookup yields CDR1 SGHRS and CDR2 YFSETQ. The germline V and J ends were trimmed by 4 bases and 2 bases, with 9 bases remaining between them. The CDR3 DNA reads TGCGCCAGCAGCAGGATTCCTCAAGAGACCCAGTACTTC. It translates to CASSRIPQETQYF.

The V call is TRBV7-9, the J call TRBJ2-7; D is unclear. The CDR3 sequence is 15 residues long. The V end was cut by 5 bases, the J end by 0 bases, with 14 bases between. The V gene's germline CDR1 is SEHNR and CDR2 FQNEAQ (reference sequence). As DNA, the CDR3 is TGTGCCAGCAGCCTGCCGCGTGGGAACTCCTACGAGCAGTACTTC. Translating gives CASSLPRGNSYEQYF.

The chain links TRBV5-1 to TRBJ2-1; perhaps TRBD2 as D (5 bases). Looked up from germline, CDR1 is SGHRS and CDR2 is YFSETQ. V was pared by 4 bases and J by 11 bases, with 10 bases between. This CDR3 is built from 11 residues. For the CDR3, the DNA is TGCGCCAGCAGCCTACTAGAGAAGCAGTTCTTC. This gives the protein CASSLLEKQFF.